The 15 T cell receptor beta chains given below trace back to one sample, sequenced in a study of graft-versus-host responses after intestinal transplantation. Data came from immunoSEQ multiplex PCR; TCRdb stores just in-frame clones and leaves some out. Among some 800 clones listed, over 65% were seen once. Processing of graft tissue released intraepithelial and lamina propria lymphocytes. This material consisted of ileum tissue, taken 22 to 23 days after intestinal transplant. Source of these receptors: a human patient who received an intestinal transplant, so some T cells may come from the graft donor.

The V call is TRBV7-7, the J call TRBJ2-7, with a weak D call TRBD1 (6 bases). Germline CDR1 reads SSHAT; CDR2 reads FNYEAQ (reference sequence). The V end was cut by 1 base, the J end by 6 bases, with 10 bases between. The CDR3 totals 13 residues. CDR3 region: CASSLGTGFEQYF. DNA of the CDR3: TGTGCCAGCAGCTTAGGTACAGGGTTCGAGCAGTACTTC.

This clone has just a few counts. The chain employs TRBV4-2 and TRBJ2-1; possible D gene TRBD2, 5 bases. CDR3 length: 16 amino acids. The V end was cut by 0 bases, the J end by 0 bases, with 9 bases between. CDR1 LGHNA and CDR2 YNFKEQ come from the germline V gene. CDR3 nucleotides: TGTGCCAGCAGCCAAGATCGGGCGGGCTCCTACAATGAGCAGTTCTTC. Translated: CASSQDRAGSYNEQFF.

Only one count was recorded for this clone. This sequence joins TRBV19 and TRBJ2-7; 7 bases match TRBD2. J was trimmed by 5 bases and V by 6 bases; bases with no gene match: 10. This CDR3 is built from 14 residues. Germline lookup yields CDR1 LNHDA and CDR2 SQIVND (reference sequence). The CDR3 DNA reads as TGTGCCAGTAGCCCCACGGGAGGTAGCGACGAGCAGTACTTC. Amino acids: CASSPTGGSDEQYF.

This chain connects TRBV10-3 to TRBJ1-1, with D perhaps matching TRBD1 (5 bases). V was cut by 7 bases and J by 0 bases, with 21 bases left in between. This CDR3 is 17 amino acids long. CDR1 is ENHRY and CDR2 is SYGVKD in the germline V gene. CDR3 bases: TGTGCCATCACCGATGGGACCCTCGGTGATTTGAACACTGAAGCTTTCTTT. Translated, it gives CAITDGTLGDLNTEAFF.

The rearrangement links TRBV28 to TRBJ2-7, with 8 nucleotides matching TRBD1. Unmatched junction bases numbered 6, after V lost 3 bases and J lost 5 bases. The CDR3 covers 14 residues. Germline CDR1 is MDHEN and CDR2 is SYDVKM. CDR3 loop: CASSFLRGQDEQYF. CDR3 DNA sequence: TGTGCCAGCAGTTTCCTCAGGGGGCAGGACGAGCAGTACTTC. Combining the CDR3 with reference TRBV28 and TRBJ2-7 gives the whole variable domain DVKVTQSSRYLVKRTGEKVFLECVQDMDHENMFWYRQDPGLGLRLIYFSYDVKMKEKGDIPEGYSVSREKKERFSLILESASTNQTSMYLCASSFLRGQDEQYFGPGTRLTVT.

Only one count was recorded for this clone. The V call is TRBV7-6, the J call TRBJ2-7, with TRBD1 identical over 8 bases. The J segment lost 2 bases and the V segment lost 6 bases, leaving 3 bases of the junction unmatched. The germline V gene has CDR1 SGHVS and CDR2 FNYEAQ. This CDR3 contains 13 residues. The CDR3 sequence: CASRPQGAYEQYF. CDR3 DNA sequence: TGTGCCAGCAGACCACAGGGGGCCTACGAGCAGTACTTC.

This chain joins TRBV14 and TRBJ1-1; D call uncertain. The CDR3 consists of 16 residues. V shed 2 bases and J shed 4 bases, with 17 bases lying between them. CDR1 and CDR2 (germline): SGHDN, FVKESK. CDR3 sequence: CASSQTTPGVFTEAFF. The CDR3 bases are TGTGCCAGCAGCCAAACCACCCCCGGGGTATTCACTGAAGCTTTCTTT.

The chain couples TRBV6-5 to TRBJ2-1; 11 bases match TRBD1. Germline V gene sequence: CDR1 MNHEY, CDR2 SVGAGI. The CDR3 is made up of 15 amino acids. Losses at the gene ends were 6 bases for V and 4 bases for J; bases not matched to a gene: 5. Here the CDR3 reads CASRKGQGAYNEQFF. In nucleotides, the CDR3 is TGTGCCAGCAGGAAAGGACAGGGGGCTTACAATGAGCAGTTCTTC.

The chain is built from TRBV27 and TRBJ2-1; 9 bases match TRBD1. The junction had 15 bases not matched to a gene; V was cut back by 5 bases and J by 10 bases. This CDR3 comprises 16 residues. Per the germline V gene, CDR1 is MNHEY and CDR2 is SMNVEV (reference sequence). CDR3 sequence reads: CASSGLRTGDAREQFF. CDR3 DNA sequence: TGTGCCAGCAGTGGGTTGAGGACAGGGGATGCGAGGGAGCAGTTCTTC.

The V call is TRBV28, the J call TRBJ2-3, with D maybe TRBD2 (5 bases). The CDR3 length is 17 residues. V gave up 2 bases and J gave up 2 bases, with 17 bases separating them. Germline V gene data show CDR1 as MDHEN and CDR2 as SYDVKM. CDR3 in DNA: TGTGCCAGCAGTTTAGTCATTATATCGGGAAACACAGATACGCAGTATTTT. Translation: CASSLVIISGNTDTQYF.

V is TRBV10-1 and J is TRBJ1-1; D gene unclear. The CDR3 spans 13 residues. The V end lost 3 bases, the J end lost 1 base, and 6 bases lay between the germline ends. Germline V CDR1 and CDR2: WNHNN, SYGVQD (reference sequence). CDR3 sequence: CASSDLPNTEAFF. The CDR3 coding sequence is TGCGCCAGCAGTGATTTGCCGAACACTGAAGCTTTCTTT.

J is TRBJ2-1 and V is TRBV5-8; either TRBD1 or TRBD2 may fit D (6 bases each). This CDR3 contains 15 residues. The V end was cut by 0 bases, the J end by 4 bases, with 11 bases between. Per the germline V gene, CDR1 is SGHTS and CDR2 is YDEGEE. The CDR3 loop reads CASSLERGEYNEQFF. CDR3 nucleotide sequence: TGTGCCAGCAGCTTGGAAAGGGGGGAATACAATGAGCAGTTCTTC.

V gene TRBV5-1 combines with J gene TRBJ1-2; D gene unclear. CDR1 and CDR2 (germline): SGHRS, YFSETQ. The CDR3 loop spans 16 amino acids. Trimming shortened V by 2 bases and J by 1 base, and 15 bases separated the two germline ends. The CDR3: CASSFFCPGYNYGYTF. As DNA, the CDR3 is TGCGCCAGCAGCTTTTTTTGTCCGGGTTATAACTATGGCTACACCTTC. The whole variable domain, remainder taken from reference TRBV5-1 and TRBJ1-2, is KAGVTQTPRYLIKTRGQQVTLSCSPISGHRSVSWYQQTPGQGLQFLFEYFSETQRNKGNFPGRFSGRQFSNSRSEMNVSTLELGDSALYLCASSFFCPGYNYGYTFGSGTRLTVV.

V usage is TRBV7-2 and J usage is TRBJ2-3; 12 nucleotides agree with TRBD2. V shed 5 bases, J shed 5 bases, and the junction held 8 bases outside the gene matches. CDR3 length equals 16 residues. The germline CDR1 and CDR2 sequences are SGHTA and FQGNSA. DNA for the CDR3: TGTGCCAGCAGCCCCACTAGCGGGAGGTGGGTAGATACGCAGTATTTT. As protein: CASSPTSGRWVDTQYF.

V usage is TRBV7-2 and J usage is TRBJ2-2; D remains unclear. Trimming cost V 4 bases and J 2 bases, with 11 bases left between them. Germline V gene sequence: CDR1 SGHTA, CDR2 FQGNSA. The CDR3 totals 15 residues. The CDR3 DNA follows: TGTGCCAGCAGCTCCCACCCACGCAACACCGGGGAGCTGTTTTTT. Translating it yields CASSSHPRNTGELFF.